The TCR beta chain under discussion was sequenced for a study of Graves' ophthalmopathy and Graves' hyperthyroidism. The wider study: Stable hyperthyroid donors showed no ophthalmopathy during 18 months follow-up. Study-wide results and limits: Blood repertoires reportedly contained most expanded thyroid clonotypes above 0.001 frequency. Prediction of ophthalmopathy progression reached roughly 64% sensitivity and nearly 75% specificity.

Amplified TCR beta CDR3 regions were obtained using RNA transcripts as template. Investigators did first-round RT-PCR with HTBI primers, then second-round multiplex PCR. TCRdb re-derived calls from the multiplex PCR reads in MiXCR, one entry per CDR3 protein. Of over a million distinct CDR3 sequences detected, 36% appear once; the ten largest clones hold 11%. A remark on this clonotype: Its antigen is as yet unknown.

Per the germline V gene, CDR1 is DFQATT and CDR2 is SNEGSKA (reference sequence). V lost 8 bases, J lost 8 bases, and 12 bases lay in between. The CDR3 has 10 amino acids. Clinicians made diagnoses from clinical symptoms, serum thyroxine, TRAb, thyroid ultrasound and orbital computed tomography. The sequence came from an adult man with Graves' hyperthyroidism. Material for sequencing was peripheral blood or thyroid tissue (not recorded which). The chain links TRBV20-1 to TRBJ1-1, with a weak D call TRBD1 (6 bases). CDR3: CSMRDIEAFF. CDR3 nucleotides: TGCAGTATGAGGGACATAGAAGCTTTCTTT.